The following is a T cell receptor beta chain sequence with its context. There is no known antigen for this receptor. One base away there is no much larger clone; base qualities are not given. Preparation of the library involved 5' RACE. The sequencing machine was an Illumina HiSeq 2500. A second PCR of about 6 to 12 cycles was run with a J-beta primer mix and a sample-barcoded 5' primer. A unique molecular identifier was introduced onto each TCR beta cDNA molecule by a template-switch 5' adaptor carrying 12 random nucleotides. Each sample yielded at least 3 million CDR3-containing paired-end reads. All of the RNA was converted into first-strand cDNA using the Mint cDNA synthesis kit, with a TRBC-specific oligonucleotide serving as the primer. Following uracil-DNA glycosylase treatment, a first 18-cycle PCR with universal primers M1SS and BC2_uni_R was performed on all cDNA. Per the authors' processing: For normalization, 1 million high-quality reads were randomly selected from each sample, with every read carrying a distinct molecular identifier. Reads with shared molecular identifiers were discarded instead of being binned into consensus sequences. MiTCR, run with a Q25 quality threshold and the strictest error-elimination algorithm, handled CDR3 identification, clonotype clustering and error correction. A nonparametric unseen species model with Euler transformation was used to estimate a lower bound on total TCR beta diversity. In TCRdb, the public reads were trimmed at Q25 with fastp and aligned with MiXCR, with productive beta chains retained. Rows are unified per CDR3 protein, each entry keeping the most common DNA and genes. The V and J calls reflect TCRdb's pipeline rather than the authors' work. This sample is represented by about 730,000 distinct CDR3 sequences; about 42% of them were singletons. The top ten constitute 20% to 25% of the sample.

This entry is derived from a study of blood T cells in healthy people across ages (dated by TCRdb to between 2014 and 2017). With respect to the entire study: Template switching captured roughly one uniquely barcoded TCR beta cDNA molecule per two T cells in model experiments. To track age-related changes in TCR beta repertoire diversity, the study relied on deep sequencing normalized with unique cDNA molecular identifiers. The donors were split into four age groups: young (average about 16 years), middle-aged (about 40), aged (62) and long-lived (about 74). To avoid experimental bias, donors of different ages were spread randomly across the sequencing lanes. For two donors (one aged 18 to 30 and one aged 80 or older), the study analyzed two additional independent replicas of 1 million unique cDNA reads from the same blood draw. General findings and caveats noted by the study authors: Total diversity estimates from one million sequenced T cells were considered lower bounds and underestimates. Because the CMV infection status of the donors was unknown, age-related changes in expanded clonotypes may potentially have been confounded. The percentage of naive T cells measured by flow cytometry correlated strongly with observed TCR beta diversity. Because profiling used bulk unsorted PBMCs, naive and antigen-experienced compartments could not be compared conclusively. As age increased, observed TCR beta diversity per million T cells dropped in a roughly linear way, and a significant reduction was already evident by age around 41. Compared with the aged group, more naive CD4+ T cells, fewer expanded clones and increased TCR diversity were shown by the long-lived group, suggesting age selection.

The 35 to 40 donors, aged 6 to 90 years, were systemically healthy Caucasian individuals from Russia. Each donor gave approximately 10 milliliters of peripheral blood, collected into EDTA-treated Vacutainer tubes. Ficoll-Paque density-gradient centrifugation was used to isolate PBMCs, with at least 6.5 million per sample. Total RNA was extracted from PBMCs with Trizol reagent, with at least 5.5 micrograms obtained per sample. For every donor, an aliquot of PBMCs went through flow cytometry to measure the percentages of naive CD45RAhigh/CD27high T cells. V is pared back by 0 bases and J by 0 bases, with 8 bases lying between the germline termini. Its CDR3 holds 15 amino acids, cysteine through phenylalanine. CDR3 DNA only is kept here, 45 bases in frame from base 1. From the germline V gene, CDR1 is LGHNA and CDR2 is YSLEER.

The receptor chain draws on TRBV4-3 and TRBJ1-2, with no confident D gene call. The sequenced sample was blood. The clonotype comes from a woman aged 60 to 75 in good health. The nucleotide sequence reads as follows: TGCGCCAGCAGCCAAGAGATTGTGGCTAACTATGGCTACACCTTC. Translated, it reads CASSQEIVANYGYTF.